This TCR beta chain was retrieved from a study of blood T cell repertoires in COVID-19. Study at large: Spain, Italy and the United States supplied samples that represented acute and convalescent COVID-19. PBMCs, B-cell-depleted T cells, or T cells provided the cDNA or gDNA that made up the material.

Study processing details: Reference gene primer amplification gave estimated nucleated cell counts. Clones were read by immunoSEQ multiplex PCR, and TCRdb kept only the in-frame ones, dropping some. The V and J calls and clone size are taken from that table; D and trimming were inferred from the DNA. Of around 180,000 clones listed, around 90% were seen once; the top ten hold around 24%. Germline-derived CDR1 and CDR2 are SEHNR and FQNEAQ (reference sequence). The CDR3 runs 19 residues. Trimming removed 5 bases from V and 3 bases from J; junction bases left unmatched: 19. V gene TRBV7-9 combines with J gene TRBJ1-2; 9 nucleotides agree with TRBD1. Sequencing was carried out using peripheral blood. The receptor comes from a man in his 60s with acute or convalescent COVID-19. The CDR3 protein is CASSPKYRDREVSYYGYTF. The CDR3 bases are TGTGCCAGCAGCCCAAAATACCGGGACAGGGAGGTTAGTTACTATGGCTACACCTTC.